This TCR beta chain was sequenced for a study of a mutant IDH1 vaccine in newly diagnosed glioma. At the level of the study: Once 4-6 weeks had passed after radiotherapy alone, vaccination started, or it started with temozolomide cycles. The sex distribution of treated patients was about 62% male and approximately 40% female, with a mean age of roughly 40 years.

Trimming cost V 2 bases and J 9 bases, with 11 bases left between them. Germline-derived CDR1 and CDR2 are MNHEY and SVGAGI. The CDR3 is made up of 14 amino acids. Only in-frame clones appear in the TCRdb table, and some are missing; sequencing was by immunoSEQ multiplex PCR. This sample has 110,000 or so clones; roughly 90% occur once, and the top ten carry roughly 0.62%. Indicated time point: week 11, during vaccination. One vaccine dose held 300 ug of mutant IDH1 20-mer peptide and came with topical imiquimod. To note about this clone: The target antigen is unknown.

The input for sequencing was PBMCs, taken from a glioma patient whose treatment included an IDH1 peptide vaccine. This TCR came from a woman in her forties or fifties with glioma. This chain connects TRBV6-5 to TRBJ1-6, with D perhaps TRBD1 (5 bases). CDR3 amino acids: CASSYQGPASPLHF. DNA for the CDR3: TGTGCCAGCAGTTACCAGGGTCCCGCTTCACCCCTCCACTTT.